This T cell receptor (beta chain) originates from a study of blood T cell repertoires in COVID-19. Study background: Sample material is recorded as cDNA or gDNA derived from T cells, B-cell-depleted T cells, or PBMCs.

Per the study methods: Nucleated cell number was recorded as an estimate derived from reference gene primer amplification. Assay: immunoSEQ multiplex PCR; the TCRdb copy retains only in-frame clones and omits some. That table is the source of V, J and clone size, and D and trimming were worked out from the DNA. Of more than 200,000 clones in the sample, roughly 87% were seen once. Germline V gene lookup returns CDR1 LNHNV and CDR2 YYDKDF (reference sequence). CDR3 length: 15 residues. The junction had 6 bases not matched to a gene; V was cut back by 3 bases and J by 1 base. All enrollees were about 18 to 100 years old and from 24 US areas.

The chain joins TRBV15 to TRBJ2-7, with 7 bases aligning to TRBD1. The receptor was isolated from a woman between 25 and 40 years old with acute COVID-19. The sample consisted of PBMCs or T cells enriched from blood (not recorded which). Here the CDR3 DNA reads TGTGCCACCAGCAGGGCAGGGGGTCGGTCCTACGAGCAGTACTTC. This translates into CATSRAGGRSYEQYF.